The table lists the clone carrying this T cell receptor (beta chain) with a few counts. Its specificity is not known. RNA transcripts were the template for amplifying TCR beta CDR3 regions. A set of HTBI primers served as the primers for a first-round RT-PCR of the TCR CDR3. TCRdb re-called the multiplex PCR reads through MiXCR, storing one row per CDR3 protein. In the table there are about 47,000 distinct CDR3 sequences, around 55% of which are singletons. The source of the sample is a study of T cells in Graves' hyperthyroidism and ophthalmopathy. Findings of the study overall: Clonotypes that were expanded in thyroid above 0.001 mostly appeared in blood too.

V was cut by 6 bases and J by 9 bases, with 26 bases left in between. Germline CDR1 and CDR2: DFQATT and SNEGSKA (reference sequence). The CDR3 has 15 residues. Exclusion criteria comprised uncontrolled infection, other autoimmune disease, pregnancy or lactation. V gene TRBV20-1 combines with J gene TRBJ2-5; no definite D call. The specimen was peripheral blood or thyroid tissue (not recorded which). This receptor was identified in a man aged 18 to 30 with Graves' hyperthyroidism. CDR3 protein: CSATADGSISQPQYF. In DNA form, the CDR3 reads TGCAGTGCCACGGCGGACGGTAGTATTAGCCAGCCCCAGTACTTC.